The 26 T cell receptor beta chains reported below all come from one sample, sequenced in a study of cytomegalovirus exposure and HLA in healthy donors. Vbeta (60) and Jbeta (13) primers were used in the PCR. Data came from immunoSEQ multiplex PCR; TCRdb stores just in-frame clones and leaves some out. The sample shows about 120,000 clones, about 80% of them seen only once. Sequenced material: PBMCs. These receptors all stem from a woman aged 40 to 50 in good health and CMV-seropositive.

This chain joins TRBV6-6 and TRBJ2-3; TRBD2 aligns across 15 bases. The V gene end was trimmed by 6 bases and the J gene end by 8 bases; junction bases not matched to a gene: 6. The CDR3 is 15 residues long. From germline, CDR1 is MNHNY and CDR2 SVGAGI (reference sequence). The CDR3 coding sequence is TGTGCCAGCAGCCCCCCGGGACTAGCGGGAGGTACGCAGTATTTT. It translates to CASSPPGLAGGTQYF.

This rearrangement joins TRBV7-9 to TRBJ2-1, with TRBD2 matching 8 bases. The CDR3 is made up of 15 amino acids. V trimming: 8 bases; J trimming: 2 bases; junction bases outside the gene matches: 8. Germline values: CDR1 SEHNR, CDR2 FQNEAQ (reference sequence). The CDR3 bases are TGTGCCAGCGTTCAGCGGGAGTACACCTACAATGAGCAGTTCTTC. It is translated as CASVQREYTYNEQFF.

The chain combines TRBV5-6 with TRBJ2-1, with 10 nucleotides matching TRBD1. V lost 4 bases, J lost 7 bases, and 8 bases stayed unmatched. The CDR3 totals 15 residues. The germline V gene has CDR1 SGHDT and CDR2 YYEEEE. In DNA, the CDR3 is TGTGCCAGCAGCGGGGGACAGGGGAATAGGAATGAGCAGTTCTTC. This codes for CASSGGQGNRNEQFF.

V usage is TRBV5-6 and J usage is TRBJ2-5; no clear D gene. Germline V gives CDR1 SGHDT, CDR2 YYEEEE. The V gene lost 0 bases and the J gene lost 0 bases, with 9 bases spanning the gap. This CDR3 is built from 15 residues. This CDR3 is CASSLGTPDQETQYF. CDR3 bases: TGTGCCAGCAGCTTGGGCACGCCAGACCAAGAGACCCAGTACTTC.

V gene TRBV11-3 combines with J gene TRBJ2-5, with TRBD2 identical over 14 bases. Trimming took 5 bases from V and 3 from J; bases not matched to a gene: 11. This CDR3 has 18 residues. Germline V gene sequence: CDR1 SGHNT, CDR2 YENEEA. CDR3 nucleotide sequence: TGTGCCAGCAGCCCGCCGACTAGCGGGAGGGCCTCGAAAGAGACCCAGTACTTC. It is translated as CASSPPTSGRASKETQYF. Supplemented by reference TRBV11-3 and TRBJ2-5, the full variable domain reads EAGVVQSPRYKIIEKKQPVAFWCNPISGHNTLYWYLQNLGQGPELLIRYENEEAVDDSQLPKDRFSAERLKGVDSTLKIQPAELGDSAVYLCASSPPTSGRASKETQYFGPGTRLLVL.

In this sample, this clone turned up once. The chain is built from TRBV9 and TRBJ2-5; 9 bases are a match to TRBD2. This CDR3 region has 16 residues. Per germline, CDR1 SGDLS and CDR2 YYNGEE. V was pared by 0 bases and J by 1 base, with 4 bases of the junction left unmatched. The CDR3 DNA reads as TGTGCCAGCAGCGTAGGAGCGGGAGGTAGCCAAGAGACCCAGTACTTC. Translation: CASSVGAGGSQETQYF.

V is TRBV2 and J is TRBJ2-3, with D tentatively TRBD2 (6 bases). This CDR3 region has 15 residues. Germline V gives CDR1 SNHLY, CDR2 FYNNEI. The V end was cut by 10 bases, the J end by 3 bases, with 20 bases between. The CDR3 DNA follows: TGTGCCATTCAGAGGAGGTCTAGCGTAACAGATACGCAGTATTTT. This translates into CAIQRRSSVTDTQYF.

The rearrangement links TRBV15 to TRBJ1-2, with D possibly being TRBD1 (5 bases). Trimming cost V 0 bases and J 6 bases, with 11 bases left between them. The CDR3 is 14 amino acids. CDR1 and CDR2 from the germline V gene are LNHNV and YYDKDF (reference sequence). CDR3 residues: CATSRDGQGHGYTF. The CDR3 region has the DNA TGTGCCACCAGCAGAGACGGTCAGGGCCATGGCTACACCTTC.

The V call is TRBV5-1, the J call TRBJ2-7, with D possibly matching TRBD2 (6 bases). The CDR3 has 15 residues. Trimming removed 4 bases at V and 3 bases at J, with 17 bases between. CDR1 and CDR2 (germline): SGHRS, YFSETQ. This chain's CDR3 is CASSPTPGLGYEQYF. For the CDR3, the DNA is TGCGCCAGCAGCCCCACTCCGGGACTTGGCTACGAGCAGTACTTC.

V is TRBV6-6 and J is TRBJ1-2; 7 bases are shared with TRBD1. V trimming: 5 bases; J trimming: 6 bases; junction bases outside the gene matches: 9. This CDR3 contains 14 residues. Germline V lookup: CDR1 MNHNY, CDR2 SVGAGI (reference sequence). The CDR3 bases are TGTGCCAGCAGTCATCACGACAGGGTCGATGGCTACACCTTC. Protein: CASSHHDRVDGYTF.

The rearrangement uses TRBV6-5 and TRBJ2-7; possible D gene TRBD1, 7 bases. Germline CDR1 is MNHEY and CDR2 is SVGAGI. The CDR3 totals 15 residues. The germline V and J ends were trimmed by 0 bases and 1 base, with 10 bases remaining between them. DNA of the CDR3: TGTGCCAGCAGTTACTCGTCAGGGGGGTCCTACGAGCAGTACTTC. Protein product: CASSYSSGGSYEQYF.

The chain joins TRBV6-5 to TRBJ2-1, with a possible D match to TRBD1 (6 bases). Trimming removed 1 base from V and 0 bases from J, with 10 bases in between. The CDR3 has 16 residues. Germline CDR1 reads MNHEY; CDR2 reads SVGAGI. Written as DNA, the CDR3 is TGTGCCAGCAGTTACTTTACAGGGATCTCCTACAATGAGCAGTTCTTC. It translates to CASSYFTGISYNEQFF.

The gene calls are TRBV19 and TRBJ1-2; tentative D call: TRBD1 (5 bases). Germline CDR1 LNHDA, CDR2 SQIVND (reference sequence). CDR3 length equals 14 residues. V gave up 0 bases and J gave up 8 bases, with 13 bases separating them. The chain's CDR3 is CASSIEIGVLGYTF. The CDR3 DNA sequence: TGTGCCAGTAGTATAGAGATAGGGGTTCTGGGCTACACCTTC.

V gene TRBV19 combines with J gene TRBJ2-1; 8 bases agree with TRBD1. The CDR3 covers 15 residues. Germline lookup yields CDR1 LNHDA and CDR2 SQIVND (reference sequence). With 9 bases clipped from V and 5 bases from J, the junction kept 12 bases outside the gene matches. CDR3 DNA: TGTGCCAGCAACTTCAGGGGGCGCCTTAACAATGAGCAGTTCTTC. It is translated as CASNFRGRLNNEQFF.

The CDR3, as DNA: TGTGCCACCGGGACAGAGCCCGACTACACCTTC. Amino acid sequence: CATGTEPDYTF. V gene TRBV28 combines with J gene TRBJ1-2; TRBD1 matches at 7 bases. J gave up 10 bases and V 10 bases, and 9 bases lay outside the gene matches. The CDR3 totals 11 residues. Germline V CDR1 and CDR2: MDHEN, SYDVKM.

The V gene is TRBV5-1, the J gene TRBJ2-1; perhaps TRBD1 as D (6 bases). CDR3 length equals 15 residues. Germline CDR1 and CDR2: SGHRS and YFSETQ. Trimming took 1 base from V and 3 from J, leaving 11 bases between them. The CDR3 loop reads CASSLTGLGYNEQFF. In DNA, the CDR3 is TGCGCCAGCAGCTTGACAGGGTTGGGCTACAATGAGCAGTTCTTC.

V gene TRBV6-5 combines with J gene TRBJ2-1; 14 bases fit TRBD2. The CDR3 contains 15 residues. Trimming cost V 6 bases and J 9 bases; bases outside gene matches: 7. Germline V gene data show CDR1 as MNHEY and CDR2 as SVGAGI. DNA of the CDR3: TGTGCCAGCAGCCAGGGACTAGCGGGAGTGTCTGAGCAGTTCTTC. Encoded protein: CASSQGLAGVSEQFF.

This rearrangement joins TRBV6-6 to TRBJ2-1; possible D gene TRBD2, 6 bases. This CDR3 has 14 amino acids. Germline assignment: CDR1 MNHNY and CDR2 SVGAGI (reference sequence). The germline V and J ends were trimmed by 2 bases and 2 bases, with 7 bases remaining between them. The CDR3 nucleotides are TGTGCCAGCAGTTACACGGGGGCCTACAATGAGCAGTTCTTC. It is translated as CASSYTGAYNEQFF.

This clone showed up just once. The genes are TRBV18 and TRBJ1-1, with 9 bases matching TRBD1. The CDR3 is made up of 17 amino acids. The germline CDR1 and CDR2 sequences are KGHSH and LQKENI. With V trimmed by 4 bases and J by 2 bases, 11 bases remained unmatched. The CDR3 sequence: CASSQQGAGFANTEAFF. CDR3 bases: TGTGCCAGCTCACAACAGGGGGCTGGATTCGCTAACACTGAAGCTTTCTTT.

CDR3: CAWSIGQSTDTQYF. As DNA, the CDR3 is TGTGCCTGGAGTATAGGACAAAGCACAGATACGCAGTATTTT. The chain links TRBV30 to TRBJ2-3, with a possible D match to TRBD1 (5 bases). The CDR3 totals 14 residues. Germline CDR1 reads GTSNPN; CDR2 reads SVGIG (reference sequence). The V and J ends lost 2 bases and 0 bases respectively, with 9 bases between them. The whole variable domain, filled in from reference TRBV30 and TRBJ2-3, reads SQTIHQWPATLVQPVGSPLSLECTVEGTSNPNLYWYRQAAGRGLQLLFYSVGIGQISSEVPQNLSASRPQDRQFILSSKKLLLSDSGFYLCAWSIGQSTDTQYFGPGTRLTVL.

V usage is TRBV6-1 and J usage is TRBJ2-5; D unclear. The DNA matches TRBJ2-7 better at its end, which makes the J call doubtful. The germline V gene has CDR1 MNHNS and CDR2 SASEGT. CDR3 size: 11 residues. In DNA, the CDR3 is TGTGCCAGCGCCTTCCGTAACGAGCAGTACTTC. This sequence encodes CASAFRNEQYF.

The chain couples TRBV9 to TRBJ2-7; TRBD2 aligns across 8 bases. The germline CDR1 and CDR2 sequences are SGDLS and YYNGEE. The CDR3 totals 16 residues. V shed 4 bases, J shed 3 bases, and the junction held 12 bases outside the gene matches. DNA for the CDR3: TGTGCCAGCAGCCCCCGGGTTAGCGGGATGCTCTACGAGCAGTACTTC. Translated: CASSPRVSGMLYEQYF.

The chain joins TRBV6-4 to TRBJ1-6; D perhaps matches TRBD1 (5 bases). Trimming took 0 bases from V and 10 from J, leaving 13 bases between them. The CDR3 runs 15 residues. Germline loops: CDR1 MRHNA, CDR2 SNTAGT. The CDR3 region has the DNA TGTGCCAGCAGTGACTCGCCTCAGGGTGGATCACCCCTCCACTTT. Translation: CASSDSPQGGSPLHF.

This clone turned up a few times. CDR3 nucleotide sequence: TGTGCCAGCACGGAGATGGGACAGGACAATCAGCCCCAGCATTTT. The encoded protein is CASTEMGQDNQPQHF. The rearrangement links TRBV2 to TRBJ1-5, with 8 bases fitting TRBD1. Per germline, CDR1 SNHLY and CDR2 FYNNEI. The CDR3 has 15 residues. V lost 7 bases to trimming and J lost 3 bases; unmatched junction nucleotides: 8.

The chain carries TRBV5-8 and TRBJ2-1; 12 positions agree with TRBD2. Trimming took 1 base from V and 8 from J; bases not matched to a gene: 4. Per the germline V gene, CDR1 is SGHTS and CDR2 is YDEGEE. The CDR3 covers 15 residues. CDR3: CASSLSASGGDEQFF. DNA for the CDR3: TGTGCCAGCAGCTTGTCCGCTAGCGGGGGGGATGAGCAGTTCTTC.

The chain employs TRBV4-1 and TRBJ1-1; 8 bases align to TRBD1. With 1 base clipped from V and 2 bases from J, the junction kept 3 bases outside the gene matches. Germline V gives CDR1 MGHRA, CDR2 YSYEKL. The CDR3 spans 15 residues. CDR3 coding DNA: TGCGCCAGCAGCCAAGTCGGACAGGGCAACACTGAAGCTTTCTTT. Translation gives CASSQVGQGNTEAFF.